Below are 27 T cell receptor beta chains sequenced from a single sample in a study of spatial heterogeneity in lung cancer. TCRdb analysed the 5' RACE reads with MiXCR anew, one entry per CDR3 protein. The sample lists some 54,000 distinct CDR3 sequences; 7.4% were seen once. Sample time point: blood at routine non-recurrence follow-up after resection. Extraction of whole RNA from tumor, nontumor lung or frozen PBMC preceded unsorted sequencing. Specimen: PBMCs, collected at follow-up. All receptors derive from a female donor with early-stage non-small cell lung cancer.

This clonotype occurred many times. V usage is TRBV29-1 and J usage is TRBJ1-2; 11 positions agree with TRBD1. V lost 7 bases and J lost 2; bases outside the gene matches: 6. The CDR3 runs to 14 residues. From germline, CDR1 is SQVTM and CDR2 ANQGSEA. The CDR3, as DNA: TGCAGCGCTATAGGACAGGGGGCGAACTATGGCTACACCTTC. It is translated as CSAIGQGANYGYTF.

The V gene is TRBV30, the J gene TRBJ1-6; D gene ambiguous. The ends were cut back, 2 bases at V and 6 bases at J, with 8 bases in the middle. This CDR3 is 13 amino acids long. CDR1 and CDR2 from the germline V gene are GTSNPN and SVGIG (reference sequence). The chain's CDR3 is CAWSTMGNSPLHF. CDR3 nucleotide sequence: TGTGCCTGGAGTACCATGGGTAATTCACCCCTCCACTTT.

This clonotype was seen many times. The chain uses TRBV5-4 and TRBJ2-7; D is tentatively TRBD1 or TRBD2 (5 bases each). This CDR3 has 15 amino acids. Trimming cost V 3 bases and J 0 bases, with 13 bases left between them. Germline V gene lookup returns CDR1 SGHNT and CDR2 YYREEE (reference sequence). In DNA form, the CDR3 reads TGTGCCAGCAGCTCACCGACGGGACCCTCCTACGAGCAGTACTTC. Its translation: CASSSPTGPSYEQYF.

The genes are TRBV20-1 and TRBJ2-7, with D maybe TRBD1 (6 bases). Looked up from germline, CDR1 is DFQATT and CDR2 is SNEGSKA (reference sequence). The CDR3 covers 16 residues. V was cut by 0 bases and J by 3 bases, with 18 bases left in between. The chain's CDR3 is CSARDSGRGTYYEQYF. The CDR3 nucleotides read TGCAGTGCTAGAGATTCAGGAAGGGGGACCTACTACGAGCAGTACTTC.

CDR3 sequence reads: CASSPRAGAGANVLTF. The CDR3 nucleotides read TGTGCCAGCAGCCCGCGAGCGGGGGCTGGGGCCAACGTCCTGACTTTC. The chain carries TRBV7-2 and TRBJ2-6; 8 bases line up with TRBD2. V shed 5 bases, J shed 2 bases, and the junction held 5 bases outside the gene matches. CDR1 and CDR2 (germline): SGHTA, FQGNSA. This CDR3 has 16 residues.

This clonotype was recorded many times. This chain links TRBV30 with TRBJ2-1, with 10 positions matching TRBD2. After removal of 0 bases from V and 9 bases from J, the junction contained 8 bases not matched to a gene. This CDR3 contains 15 residues. Germline lookup yields CDR1 GTSNPN and CDR2 SVGIG (reference sequence). The CDR3 DNA is TGTGCCTGGAGTGTAACTAGCGGGGATACGAGTGAGCAGTTCTTC. Its protein product is CAWSVTSGDTSEQFF.

This clonotype was seen at least ten times. The chain employs TRBV12-5 and TRBJ2-3; no reliable D call. The CDR3 runs to 17 residues. The germline CDR1 and CDR2 sequences are LGHNT and FRNRAP. The V end was cut by 5 bases, the J end by 2 bases, with 20 bases between. CDR3 coding DNA: TGTGCTAGTGGTGCCTTTAAGGGTCAGTCCTTCACAGATACGCAGTATTTT. Protein product: CASGAFKGQSFTDTQYF.

This clonotype showed up many times. This chain joins TRBV24-1 and TRBJ2-7; TRBD1 is a possible D gene (5 bases). The germline V gene encodes CDR1 KGHDR and CDR2 SFDVKD. Trimming shortened V by 4 bases and J by 1 base, and 10 bases separated the two germline ends. CDR3 length equals 14 residues. This CDR3 reads CATSDPDRSYEQYF. The DNA of the CDR3 is TGTGCCACCAGTGACCCCGACAGATCCTACGAGCAGTACTTC.

The chain combines TRBV11-2 with TRBJ2-3; 8 nucleotides align to TRBD2. The CDR3 consists of 18 residues. Germline CDR1 SGHAT, CDR2 FQNNGV. J was trimmed by 4 bases and V by 2 bases; bases with no gene match: 14. The CDR3 DNA sequence: TGTGCCAGCAGCTTAAGCGGACGCGGGGGGTTCTGGTCAGATACGCAGTATTTT. Its translation: CASSLSGRGGFWSDTQYF.

This clonotype was recorded many times. The chain joins TRBV20-1 to TRBJ2-5, with TRBD2 as a possible D gene (5 bases). The germline V and J ends were trimmed by 2 bases and 5 bases, with 6 bases remaining between them. The CDR3 consists of 11 residues. Germline values: CDR1 DFQATT, CDR2 SNEGSKA (reference sequence). The CDR3 spells CSARPGETQYF. In DNA, the CDR3 is TGCAGTGCTAGACCGGGGGAGACCCAGTACTTC.

This clonotype was seen many times. The V call is TRBV13, the J call TRBJ2-3; 7 nucleotides agree with TRBD2. CDR1 is PRHDT, CDR2 FYEKMQ, per germline (reference sequence). This CDR3 has 17 residues. V shed 2 bases and J 1 base; nucleotides not matched to a gene: 9. The CDR3, as DNA: TGTGCCAGCAGCTTAACCGGACTAGTGTTGCGCACAGATACGCAGTATTTT. This translates into CASSLTGLVLRTDTQYF.

This rearrangement joins TRBV29-1 to TRBJ1-3; 7 positions agree with TRBD1. The V gene end was trimmed by 6 bases and the J gene end by 4 bases; junction bases not matched to a gene: 6. The CDR3 extends over 13 amino acids. Germline V gene data show CDR1 as SQVTM and CDR2 as ANQGSEA. The CDR3 bases are TGCAGCGTCGACAGGGATTCAGGAAACACCATATATTTT. Its translation is CSVDRDSGNTIYF.

This clonotype was seen only a few times. V is TRBV20-1 and J is TRBJ1-1; D is unclear. Germline V gene sequence: CDR1 DFQATT, CDR2 SNEGSKA (reference sequence). V was cut by 1 base and J by 4 bases, with 7 bases left in between. The CDR3 has 12 amino acids. The CDR3 spells CSARGWSTEAFF. CDR3 nucleotide sequence: TGCAGTGCTAGAGGGTGGAGCACTGAAGCTTTCTTT.

Regarding this clonotype: This may be a read error: a much more frequent sequence differs by one nucleotide. The chain links TRBV14 to TRBJ2-2; D ambiguous. V lost 8 bases to trimming and J lost 4 bases, with 14 bases between them. CDR1 is SGHDN, CDR2 FVKESK, per germline. The CDR3 extends over 14 amino acids. The CDR3: CASGRQGATGELFF. In DNA form, the CDR3 reads TGTGCCAGCGGCCGGCAAGGCGCCACCGGGGAGCTGTTTTTT.

The chain joins TRBV7-9 to TRBJ2-3; D ambiguous. Trimming left V 3 bases short and J 3 bases short, with 7 bases between. The CDR3 sequence is 13 residues long. The V gene's germline CDR1 is SEHNR and CDR2 FQNEAQ (reference sequence). The CDR3 here is CASSFTGTDTQYF. The CDR3 nucleotides read TGTGCCAGCAGCTTCACCGGGACAGATACGCAGTATTTT.

At least ten counts were recorded for this clonotype. The J gene is TRBJ1-1, the V gene TRBV10-3; D gene unclear. The germline V and J ends were trimmed by 6 bases and 3 bases, with 5 bases remaining between them. Germline lookup yields CDR1 ENHRY and CDR2 SYGVKD. The CDR3 is 11 residues long. CDR3 DNA sequence: TGTGCCATCAGGGCAGACACTGAAGCTTTCTTT. Its translation is CAIRADTEAFF.

This clonotype was seen only a few times. This chain connects TRBV19 to TRBJ1-4; D is perhaps TRBD1 (5 bases). V was clipped by 7 bases and J by 6 bases, with 15 bases between them. Germline lookup yields CDR1 LNHDA and CDR2 SQIVND (reference sequence). CDR3 length equals 14 residues. CDR3: CASTNIGTDEKLFF. CDR3 coding DNA: TGTGCCAGTACCAACATAGGGACGGATGAAAAACTGTTTTTT.

This clonotype was detected ten times or more. V gene TRBV28 combines with J gene TRBJ1-2; D is unresolved. The CDR3 covers 11 residues. In germline, CDR1 is MDHEN, CDR2 SYDVKM. Trimming took off 7 bases at V and 3 bases at J, with 6 bases between the two ends. In DNA form, the CDR3 reads TGTGCCAGCACCTCCGACTATGGCTACACCTTC. Translation gives CASTSDYGYTF.

The chain combines TRBV12-3 or TRBV12-4 with TRBJ2-3; D gene ambiguous. Trimming took off 4 bases at V and 12 bases at J, with 11 bases between the two ends. The CDR3 totals 11 residues. CDR3 sequence (DNA): TGTGCCAGCAGTTCAGTTATTCCCCAGTATTTT. Encoded protein: CASSSVIPQYF.

This clonotype appeared a few times. This rearrangement joins TRBV5-1 to TRBJ2-3; weak D call: TRBD2 (5 bases). The ends were cut back, 4 bases at V and 10 bases at J, with 10 bases in the middle. From germline, CDR1 is SGHRS and CDR2 YFSETQ. The CDR3 has 11 residues. The CDR3 here is CASSGLRAQYF. CDR3 bases: TGCGCCAGCAGCGGACTCCGGGCGCAGTATTTT.

At least ten counts were recorded for this clonotype. The chain couples TRBV20-1 to TRBJ1-1; possibly TRBD1 for D (6 bases). V lost 6 bases and J lost 1, with 12 bases in between. Germline V gene lookup returns CDR1 DFQATT and CDR2 SNEGSKA (reference sequence). The CDR3 is 13 amino acids. The CDR3 region is CSARIGGNTEAFF. The CDR3 DNA reads TGCAGTGCCAGAATAGGGGGGAACACTGAAGCTTTCTTT.

This clonotype appeared many times. The V call is TRBV5-1, the J call TRBJ2-7; D ambiguous. The CDR3 extends over 14 amino acids. The V gene lost 0 bases and the J gene lost 0 bases, with 7 bases spanning the gap. CDR1 is SGHRS, CDR2 YFSETQ, per germline. The CDR3, as DNA: TGCGCCAGCAGCTTGGACGGACCCTCCTACGAGCAGTACTTC. This sequence encodes CASSLDGPSYEQYF.

This clonotype was detected many times. This chain links TRBV7-2 with TRBJ2-7; no clear D gene. Germline loops: CDR1 SGHTA, CDR2 FQGNSA. The CDR3 loop spans 14 amino acids. Deletions cut 5 bases from V and 2 bases from J, with 13 bases between. CDR3: CASSLVGGTYEQYF. In nucleotides, the CDR3 is TGTGCCAGCAGCCTAGTCGGCGGAACCTACGAGCAGTACTTC.

This sequence joins TRBV24-1 and TRBJ2-7; tentative D call: TRBD1 (6 bases). CDR3 length equals 15 residues. V gave up 6 bases and J gave up 4 bases, with 18 bases separating them. Germline CDR1 and CDR2: KGHDR and SFDVKD. CDR3 amino acids: CATSHWVAGVYEQYF. The CDR3 bases are TGTGCCACCAGTCACTGGGTGGCAGGGGTGTACGAGCAGTACTTC.

This clonotype appeared many times. The chain uses TRBV20-1 and TRBJ2-7, with D uncertain. From germline, CDR1 is DFQATT and CDR2 SNEGSKA (reference sequence). The CDR3 covers 12 residues. Between the trimmed V and J ends, which lost 6 bases and 4 bases, there was a span of 13 bases. This CDR3 reads CSASNLRYEQYF. The CDR3 DNA reads as TGCAGTGCCAGTAACCTAAGGTACGAGCAGTACTTC.

This clonotype was seen more than once but under ten times. V usage is TRBV5-1 and J usage is TRBJ2-7, with 9 bases lining up with TRBD2. Trimming took 4 bases from V and 0 from J; bases not matched to a gene: 5. The CDR3 has 15 residues. Germline CDR1 reads SGHRS; CDR2 reads YFSETQ. CDR3 sequence reads: CASSPAGGTSYEQYF. Here the CDR3 DNA reads TGCGCCAGCAGCCCAGCGGGGGGAACCTCCTACGAGCAGTACTTC.

To note about this clonotype: Just one base apart from a much larger clone, this may be a read error. DNA of the CDR3: TGTGCCACAGTCGCGGACCCTCAGGGTCGGCCCCAGCATTTT. Protein sequence: CATVADPQGRPQHF. The J gene is TRBJ1-5, the V gene TRBV10-3, with TRBD1 as a possible D gene (5 bases). In germline, CDR1 is ENHRY, CDR2 SYGVKD. The length of the CDR3 is 14 residues. Trimming removed 10 bases from V and 9 bases from J, with 22 bases in between.